Shown below are 30 T cell receptor beta chains from a single sample sequenced in a study of blood T cell repertoires in COVID-19. Measured with immunoSEQ multiplex PCR; TCRdb has only the in-frame clones, and not every one. The sample carries some 38,000 clones, 90% recorded once. Specimen: peripheral blood. The receptors stem from a man aged 60 to 69 with active or convalescent COVID-19.

The chain recombines TRBV15 with TRBJ2-1; D might be TRBD1 (5 bases). This CDR3 contains 16 residues. Trimming removed 2 bases from V and 4 bases from J, with 15 bases in between. Germline values: CDR1 LNHNV, CDR2 YYDKDF (reference sequence). The CDR3 nucleotides read TGTGCCACCAGCAGACCGGCCCAGGGTTTATACAATGAGCAGTTCTTC. Translation gives CATSRPAQGLYNEQFF.

The V and J genes are TRBV6-4 and TRBJ2-1, with 7 bases that match TRBD2. Trimming at V came to 2 bases and at J to 2 bases, leaving 0 bases not matched to a gene. The CDR3 is 14 residues long. Germline V gene data show CDR1 as MRHNA and CDR2 as SNTAGT. Here the CDR3 DNA reads TGTGCCAGCAGTGACAGCGGGGCCTACAATGAGCAGTTCTTC. Its translation: CASSDSGAYNEQFF.

This clone came up once. The chain recombines TRBV6-6 with TRBJ2-5, with TRBD2 matching over 7 bases. J gave up 3 bases and V 4 bases, and 5 bases lay outside the gene matches. CDR3 length: 14 amino acids. The V gene's germline CDR1 is MNHNY and CDR2 SVGAGI (reference sequence). The CDR3 region has the DNA TGTGCCAGCAGTTGGAGACTAGCAGAAGAGACCCAGTACTTC. It yields the protein CASSWRLAEETQYF.

J is TRBJ2-5 and V is TRBV5-4, with 7 bases that match TRBD2. CDR1 is SGHNT, CDR2 YYREEE, per germline (reference sequence). The CDR3 has 12 amino acids. With V trimmed by 0 bases and J by 10 bases, 3 bases remained unmatched. The CDR3 DNA sequence: TGTGCCAGCAGCTTGGAAGGGAGGGTCCAGTACTTC. The encoded protein is CASSLEGRVQYF.

The sample holds a few counts of this clone. One junction end does not reproduce the germline sequence, and a read error may be involved. The rearrangement links TRBV20-1 to TRBJ2-7; D gene ambiguous. Germline V gives CDR1 DFQATT, CDR2 SNEGSKA (reference sequence). This CDR3 is 8 amino acids long. The CDR3 reads CSATSRHF. Written as DNA, the CDR3 is TGCAGTGCTACTTCTAGACACTTC.

The chain uses TRBV7-2 and TRBJ1-1, with 7 bases aligning to TRBD1. The V gene's germline CDR1 is SGHTA and CDR2 FQGNSA. With V trimmed by 5 bases and J by 7 bases, 7 bases remained unmatched. CDR3 length equals 13 residues. As DNA, the CDR3 is TGTGCCAGCAGCCGAGGGACAGACCGTGAAGCTTTCTTT. It translates to CASSRGTDREAFF.

This chain connects TRBV2 to TRBJ2-5; possibly TRBD2 for D (6 bases). The germline CDR1 and CDR2 sequences are SNHLY and FYNNEI. Trimming stripped 5 bases from V and 5 bases from J, with 27 bases between. CDR3 length: 18 amino acids. The CDR3 region is CASSREPIAALRWETQYF. The CDR3 coding sequence is TGTGCCAGCAGTCGTGAGCCAATAGCGGCCCTACGTTGGGAGACCCAGTACTTC.

The V gene is TRBV3-1 (or the pseudogene TRBV3-2), the J gene TRBJ1-2, with D tentatively TRBD1 (5 bases). Trimming stripped 3 bases from V and 4 bases from J, with 12 bases between. CDR3 length: 14 amino acids. Germline CDR1 and CDR2: LGHDT and YNNKEL (reference sequence). The CDR3 nucleotides are TGTGCCAGCAGCCATCGCCAGGGTGGCTATGGCTACACCTTC. Protein: CASSHRQGGYGYTF.

Here the CDR3 reads CASSGRDRQETQYF. DNA for the CDR3: TGTGCCAGCAGTGGACGGGACAGACAAGAGACCCAGTACTTC. The genes are TRBV9 and TRBJ2-5; 7 nucleotides line up with TRBD1. In germline, CDR1 is SGDLS, CDR2 YYNGEE. Losses at the gene ends were 5 bases for V and 2 bases for J; bases not matched to a gene: 6. The CDR3 extends over 14 amino acids.

This clone occurred once. The genes are TRBV27 and TRBJ1-1; 8 positions match TRBD1. The CDR3 runs 21 residues. The V gene's germline CDR1 is MNHEY and CDR2 SMNVEV (reference sequence). V trimming: 4 bases; J trimming: 5 bases; junction bases outside the gene matches: 27. The CDR3 protein is CASSSARALSSYRGSATEAFF. The CDR3 region has the DNA TGTGCCAGCAGTTCTGCGAGAGCCCTGAGTTCTTACAGGGGGTCCGCTACTGAAGCTTTCTTT.

The chain has TRBV7-3 and TRBJ2-1; TRBD2 is a possible D gene (5 bases). Germline V gene data show CDR1 as SGHTA and CDR2 as FQGTGA. CDR3 length: 13 residues. The ends were cut back, 2 bases at V and 5 bases at J, with 7 bases in the middle. CDR3 in DNA: TGTGCCAGCAGCTTACTAGCCCACAATGAGCAGTTCTTC. Translated: CASSLLAHNEQFF.

This clone was seen a single time. The chain joins TRBV4-3 to TRBJ2-1; TRBD1 is a possible D gene (6 bases). The CDR3 is 13 residues long. The germline V gene has CDR1 LGHNA and CDR2 YSLEER. The V end lost 0 bases, the J end lost 10 bases, and 10 bases lay between the germline ends. CDR3 in amino acids: CASSQETGTEQFF. CDR3 DNA: TGCGCCAGCAGCCAAGAAACCGGGACAGAGCAGTTCTTC.

This clone was recorded only once. The chain is built from TRBV11-2 and TRBJ1-2, with 11 nucleotides matching TRBD1. V was clipped by 4 bases and J by 6 bases; unmatched bases: 13. The germline V gene has CDR1 SGHAT and CDR2 FQNNGV. CDR3 length: 17 amino acids. The CDR3 DNA reads TGTGCCAGCAGCTCTCTGAGACGGACAGGGGGCGAAGATGGCTACACCTTC. As protein: CASSSLRRTGGEDGYTF.

CDR3: CASSLNGAATGYTQYF. DNA of the CDR3: TGTGCCAGCAGCTTAAACGGCGCGGCCACTGGGTATACGCAGTATTTT. The chain is built from TRBV7-3 and TRBJ2-3; D gene uncertain. V was clipped by 1 base and J by 7 bases, with 18 bases between them. The CDR3 runs to 16 residues. In germline, CDR1 is SGHTA, CDR2 FQGTGA.

The chain has TRBV28 and TRBJ1-6; TRBD1 is a possible D gene (6 bases). The CDR3 runs to 18 residues. V was clipped by 6 bases and J by 13 bases, with 31 bases between them. Germline V gene data show CDR1 as MDHEN and CDR2 as SYDVKM. This chain's CDR3 is CASSQTTLGTSASGPLHF. In DNA form, the CDR3 reads TGTGCCAGCAGCCAAACCACCTTGGGGACATCCGCGTCCGGGCCCCTCCACTTT.

The chain couples TRBV6-5 to TRBJ2-7; D might be TRBD2 (5 bases). CDR3 length: 15 residues. From germline, CDR1 is MNHEY and CDR2 SVGAGI. Trimming took 5 bases from V and 7 from J, leaving 21 bases between them. The CDR3 DNA is TGTGCCAGCAGTCCCCAAGGGAGCGCCCCGGGGGAGCAGTACTTC. Residues: CASSPQGSAPGEQYF.

V and J are TRBV11-2 and TRBJ2-7; 10 nucleotides line up with TRBD1. The CDR3 runs to 13 residues. The ends lost 7 bases at V and 5 bases at J; junction bases unmatched: 5. Germline V gene lookup returns CDR1 SGHAT and CDR2 FQNNGV. In DNA, the CDR3 is TGTGCCAGCAACCCGGGACAGGGGAACGAGCAGTACTTC. Its translation: CASNPGQGNEQYF.

The V call is TRBV6-6, the J call TRBJ1-2; 7 positions agree with TRBD1. Germline V gene sequence: CDR1 MNHNY, CDR2 SVGAGI (reference sequence). V shed 2 bases and J 3 bases; nucleotides not matched to a gene: 9. The CDR3 has 16 residues. DNA of the CDR3: TGTGCCAGCAGTTACCGCGGCGACAGGGAGTACTATGGCTACACCTTC. Protein sequence: CASSYRGDREYYGYTF.

J is TRBJ1-1 and V is TRBV7-8, with D possibly being TRBD1 (5 bases). With 5 bases removed from V and 5 bases from J, the gap between germline ends came to 15 bases. This CDR3 contains 14 residues. Germline CDR1 reads SGHVS; CDR2 reads FQNEAQ. This CDR3 reads CASSPGTARTEAFF. DNA for the CDR3: TGTGCCAGCAGCCCCGGGACTGCGAGGACTGAAGCTTTCTTT.

The chain carries TRBV5-4 and TRBJ2-7, with D possibly being TRBD2 (6 bases). Germline-derived CDR1 and CDR2 are SGHNT and YYREEE (reference sequence). V shed 1 base and J shed 3 bases, with 8 bases lying between them. The CDR3 runs 13 residues. The CDR3 DNA reads TGTGCCAGCAGCTTGACCGGGAGCTACGAGCAGTACTTC. Translating it yields CASSLTGSYEQYF.

The rearrangement uses TRBV30 and TRBJ2-2; 7 bases map to TRBD1. Germline CDR1 reads GTSNPN; CDR2 reads SVGIG (reference sequence). CDR3 size: 18 residues. The V segment lost 3 bases and the J segment 7 bases; nucleotides outside the gene matches: 20. The CDR3 spells CAWRRDPARGNIGGELFF. CDR3 nucleotides: TGTGCCTGGAGGCGAGATCCCGCCAGGGGGAATATCGGCGGGGAGCTGTTTTTT.

V and J are TRBV18 and TRBJ1-2, with 11 bases matching TRBD1. V gave up 3 bases and J gave up 3 bases; unmatched junction bases: 3. In germline, CDR1 is KGHSH, CDR2 LQKENI. This CDR3 is built from 15 residues. In DNA form, the CDR3 reads TGTGCCAGCTCACCGGGACAGGGGGAGGACTATGGCTACACCTTC. This translates into CASSPGQGEDYGYTF. Full variable domain (remainder filled in from reference TRBV18 and TRBJ1-2): NAGVMQNPRHLVRRRGQEARLRCSPMKGHSHVYWYRQLPEEGLKFMVYLQKENIIDESGMPKERFSAEFPKEGPSILRIQQVVRGDSAAYFCASSPGQGEDYGYTFGSGTRLTVV.

This clone has a handful of counts. This sequence joins TRBV5-4 and TRBJ1-1; perhaps TRBD1 as D (5 bases). V lost 6 bases and J 1 base, leaving 10 bases between the germline ends. Germline CDR1 SGHNT, CDR2 YYREEE (reference sequence). The CDR3 sequence is 13 residues long. CDR3 bases: TGTGCCAGCACCCTGGGGGGGAACACTGAAGCTTTCTTT. Its translation: CASTLGGNTEAFF.

The chain employs TRBV6-2 or TRBV6-3 and TRBJ2-3; maybe TRBD2 (6 bases). Germline CDR1 MNHEY, CDR2 SVGEGT. V gave up 2 bases and J gave up 2 bases, with 17 bases separating them. The CDR3 is made up of 17 amino acids. CDR3: CASSYLVGGAATDTQYF. Written as DNA, the CDR3 is TGTGCCAGCAGTTACCTCGTTGGCGGGGCTGCCACAGATACGCAGTATTTT.

CDR3 protein: CASTPGRRRDEQFF. DNA of the CDR3: TGTGCCAGCACCCCTGGCCGGAGGAGGGATGAGCAGTTCTTC. The rearrangement uses TRBV2 and TRBJ2-1; maybe TRBD2 (6 bases). V was cut by 7 bases and J by 8 bases, with 18 bases left in between. Looked up from germline, CDR1 is SNHLY and CDR2 is FYNNEI. This CDR3 is 14 amino acids long.

This chain connects TRBV19 to TRBJ1-1; 7 bases match TRBD1. The CDR3 runs 14 residues. V shed 5 bases, J shed 4 bases, and the junction held 7 bases outside the gene matches. From germline, CDR1 is LNHDA and CDR2 SQIVND (reference sequence). Here the CDR3 DNA reads TGTGCCAGTAGTGTTCTGACAGGGTTCACTGAAGCTTTCTTT. Encoded protein: CASSVLTGFTEAFF.

The rearrangement joins TRBV9 to TRBJ2-1; possibly TRBD2 for D (6 bases). V gave up 3 bases and J gave up 1 base, with 8 bases separating them. This CDR3 is built from 14 residues. Germline V gives CDR1 SGDLS, CDR2 YYNGEE. CDR3 amino acids: CASSEGGSYNEQFF. The DNA of the CDR3 is TGTGCCAGCAGCGAGGGAGGTTCCTACAATGAGCAGTTCTTC. The full variable domain, in which reference TRBV9 and TRBJ2-1 provide the parts outside the CDR3, is DSGVTQTPKHLITATGQRVTLRCSPRSGDLSVYWYQQSLDQGLQFLIQYYNGEERAKGNILERFSAQQFPDLHSELNLSSLELGDSALYFCASSEGGSYNEQFFGPGTRLTVL.

The chain has TRBV5-4 and TRBJ2-3, with D maybe TRBD1 (6 bases). Germline assignment: CDR1 SGHNT and CDR2 YYREEE (reference sequence). CDR3 length: 15 amino acids. V was shortened by 2 bases and J by 2 bases, with 12 bases between the two germline ends. The CDR3, as DNA: TGTGCCAGCAGCTTTCGAGGGGGAATCACAGATACGCAGTATTTT. Its translation is CASSFRGGITDTQYF.

This clone has just one count. This chain connects TRBV11-3 to TRBJ2-2, with 8 bases matching TRBD1. CDR1 and CDR2 (germline): SGHNT, YENEEA. The CDR3 runs to 16 residues. The V gene end was trimmed by 4 bases and the J gene end by 4 bases; junction bases not matched to a gene: 8. CDR3 protein: CASSSPGQGSTGELFF. The CDR3 DNA reads TGTGCCAGCAGCTCCCCCGGACAGGGAAGCACCGGGGAGCTGTTTTTT.

The chain uses TRBV5-8 and TRBJ2-3; 13 positions match TRBD2. V dropped 6 bases and J dropped 6; count of bases not matched to a gene: 13. CDR3 size: 17 residues. CDR1 SGHTS and CDR2 YDEGEE come from the germline V gene. The CDR3 is CASTSGLAGARGDTQYF. CDR3 coding DNA: TGTGCCAGCACCTCCGGACTAGCGGGAGCCCGTGGGGATACGCAGTATTTT. The complete variable domain, with remaining parts taken from reference TRBV5-8 and TRBJ2-3, reads EAGVTQSPTHLIKTRGQQATLRCSPISGHTSVYWYQQALGLGLQFLLWYDEGEERNRGNFPPRFSGRQFPNYSSELNVNALELEDSALYLCASTSGLAGARGDTQYFGPGTRLTVL.